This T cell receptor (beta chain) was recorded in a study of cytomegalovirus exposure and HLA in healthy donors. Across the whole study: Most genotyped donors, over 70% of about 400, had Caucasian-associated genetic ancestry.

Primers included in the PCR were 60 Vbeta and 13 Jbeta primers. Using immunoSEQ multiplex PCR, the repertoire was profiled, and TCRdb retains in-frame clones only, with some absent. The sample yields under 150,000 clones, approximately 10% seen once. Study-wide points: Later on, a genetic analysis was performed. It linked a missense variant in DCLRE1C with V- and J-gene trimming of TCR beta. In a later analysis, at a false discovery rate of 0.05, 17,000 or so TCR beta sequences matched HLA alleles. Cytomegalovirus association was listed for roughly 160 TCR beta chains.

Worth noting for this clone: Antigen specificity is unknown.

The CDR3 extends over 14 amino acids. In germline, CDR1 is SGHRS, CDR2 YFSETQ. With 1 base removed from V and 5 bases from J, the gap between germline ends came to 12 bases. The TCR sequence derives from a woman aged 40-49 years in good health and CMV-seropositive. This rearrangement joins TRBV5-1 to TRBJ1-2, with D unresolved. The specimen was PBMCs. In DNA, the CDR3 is TGCGCCAGCAGCTTGAGCCTACCACAGTATGGCTACACCTTC. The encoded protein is CASSLSLPQYGYTF. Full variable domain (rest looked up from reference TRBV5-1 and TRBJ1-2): KAGVTQTPRYLIKTRGQQVTLSCSPISGHRSVSWYQQTPGQGLQFLFEYFSETQRNKGNFPGRFSGRQFSNSRSEMNVSTLELGDSALYLCASSLSLPQYGYTFGSGTRLTVV.